One and the same sample provided the 7 T cell receptor beta chains below, sequenced in a study of cytomegalovirus exposure and HLA in healthy donors. Amplification used 60 Vbeta primers and 13 Jbeta primers. Sequenced by immunoSEQ multiplex PCR; TCRdb stores in-frame clones only, minus some. The data hold approximately 110,000 clones, with about four fifths observed a single time. Sample: PBMCs. All receptors derive from a man younger than 45 in good health and CMV-seropositive.

This clone appeared a few times. This chain connects TRBV15 to TRBJ1-2; D unclear. V was pared by 1 base and J by 2 bases, with 8 bases between. The germline V gene has CDR1 LNHNV and CDR2 YYDKDF (reference sequence). This CDR3 spans 14 amino acids. The CDR3: CATSRGGLNYGYTF. The CDR3 region has the DNA TGTGCCACCAGCAGAGGAGGGTTAAACTATGGCTACACCTTC.

This clone has a handful of counts. V and J are TRBV4-2 and TRBJ1-3; D not resolved. Germline assignment: CDR1 LGHNA and CDR2 YNFKEQ. This CDR3 is 14 amino acids long. V was clipped by 4 bases and J by 0 bases, with 7 bases between them. The DNA for the CDR3 is TGTGCCAGCAGCCCAGTAATCTCTGGAAACACCATATATTTT. Translated: CASSPVISGNTIYF.

This rearrangement joins TRBV6-1 to TRBJ1-2, with 8 bases that match TRBD1. The V gene end was trimmed by 6 bases and the J gene end by 6 bases; junction bases not matched to a gene: 9. The CDR3 has 14 amino acids. Germline loops: CDR1 MNHNS, CDR2 SASEGT. The CDR3 nucleotides read TGTGCCAGCAGGCCGACAGGGGCTATCGATGGCTACACCTTC. It encodes CASRPTGAIDGYTF.

This rearrangement joins TRBV6-1 to TRBJ1-6; 7 nucleotides match TRBD1. J was trimmed by 6 bases and V by 3 bases; bases with no gene match: 5. The CDR3 contains 15 residues. CDR1 and CDR2 from the germline V gene are MNHNS and SASEGT. This CDR3 is CASSELTGVNSPLHF. CDR3 DNA sequence: TGTGCCAGCAGTGAGCTTACAGGGGTTAATTCACCCCTCCACTTT.

V gene TRBV19 combines with J gene TRBJ1-5, with TRBD1 identical over 9 bases. V was clipped by 2 bases and J by 4 bases; unmatched bases: 9. The CDR3 totals 17 residues. Germline-derived CDR1 and CDR2 are LNHDA and SQIVND (reference sequence). The CDR3 DNA reads as TGTGCCAGTAGTATATGGACCCCGACAGGGGGGAATCAGCCCCAGCATTTT. Translating gives CASSIWTPTGGNQPQHF.

This clone was observed once. The chain couples TRBV28 to TRBJ1-2; 7 bases align to TRBD1. The V gene's germline CDR1 is MDHEN and CDR2 SYDVKM. The CDR3 consists of 15 residues. V lost 5 bases and J lost 4; bases outside the gene matches: 10. The CDR3 here is CASSPRQGVIYGYTF. The CDR3 DNA reads TGTGCCAGCAGTCCCCGCCAGGGGGTAATCTATGGCTACACCTTC.

In this sample, this clone turned up a few times. The chain is built from TRBV7-9 and TRBJ2-5, with D tentatively TRBD1 (6 bases). CDR3 length equals 14 residues. The germline V gene has CDR1 SEHNR and CDR2 FQNEAQ (reference sequence). V was pared by 0 bases and J by 4 bases, with 9 bases between. CDR3 sequence (DNA): TGTGCCAGCAGCTTAGCCATGGGGGCAGAGACCCAGTACTTC. This translates into CASSLAMGAETQYF.